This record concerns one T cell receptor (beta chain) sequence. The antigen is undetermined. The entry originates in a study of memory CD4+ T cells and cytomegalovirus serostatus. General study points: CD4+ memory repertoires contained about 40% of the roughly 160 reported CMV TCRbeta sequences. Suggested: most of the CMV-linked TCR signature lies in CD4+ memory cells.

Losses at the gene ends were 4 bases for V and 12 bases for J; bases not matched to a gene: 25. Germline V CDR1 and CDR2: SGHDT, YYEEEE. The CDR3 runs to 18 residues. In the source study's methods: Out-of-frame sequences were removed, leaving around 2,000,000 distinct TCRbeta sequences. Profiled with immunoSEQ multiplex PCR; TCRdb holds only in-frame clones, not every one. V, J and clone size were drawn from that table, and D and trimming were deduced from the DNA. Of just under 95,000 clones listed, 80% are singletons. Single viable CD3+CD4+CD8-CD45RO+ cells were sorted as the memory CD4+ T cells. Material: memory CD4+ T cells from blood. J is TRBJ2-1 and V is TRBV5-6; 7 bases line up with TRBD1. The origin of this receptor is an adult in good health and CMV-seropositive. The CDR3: CASSRQDLGAGMRQGQFF. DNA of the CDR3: TGTGCCAGCAGCCGTCAGGACTTGGGAGCCGGTATGCGACAGGGGCAGTTCTTC.